This T cell receptor (beta chain) is drawn from a study of shared clonotypes between healthy human individuals. Generated by immunoSEQ multiplex PCR, the TCRdb table keeps only in-frame clones and is missing some. Of 850,000 to 1,200,000 clones in the sample, more than 60% are singletons; the top ten hold about 1.5%. From germline, CDR1 is SGDLS and CDR2 YYNGEE. The CDR3 runs to 18 residues. V shed 4 bases and J shed 0 bases, with 20 bases lying between them. This sequence joins TRBV9 and TRBJ1-3, with D perhaps TRBD1 (5 bases). Sequenced: memory CD4+ T cells sorted from blood. Described subset: CD45RA-negative fraction. The clonotype comes from a man aged 18 to 35 in good health. CDR3 region: CASSPHDLGHGSGNTIYF. The CDR3 DNA reads TGTGCCAGCAGCCCACATGACTTGGGGCACGGCTCTGGAAACACCATATATTTT.